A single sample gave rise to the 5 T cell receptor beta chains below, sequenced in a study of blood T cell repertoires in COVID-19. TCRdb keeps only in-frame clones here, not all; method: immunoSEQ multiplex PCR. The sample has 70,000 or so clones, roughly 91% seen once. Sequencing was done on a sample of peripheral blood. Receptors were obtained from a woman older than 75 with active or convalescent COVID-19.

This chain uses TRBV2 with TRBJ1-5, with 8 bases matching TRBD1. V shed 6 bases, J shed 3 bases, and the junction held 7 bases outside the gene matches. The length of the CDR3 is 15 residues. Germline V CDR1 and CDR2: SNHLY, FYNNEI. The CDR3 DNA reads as TGTGCCAGCAGCCCGACAGGGGTTTCCAATCAGCCCCAGCATTTT. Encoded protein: CASSPTGVSNQPQHF.

DNA for the CDR3: TGTGCCAGCAGCTTGAAGAGTGATAATTCACCCCTCCACTTT. Its translation: CASSLKSDNSPLHF. The V gene is TRBV5-4, the J gene TRBJ1-6; D call uncertain. Germline lookup yields CDR1 SGHNT and CDR2 YYREEE (reference sequence). The CDR3 has 14 residues. V was clipped by 1 base and J by 5 bases, with 7 bases between them.

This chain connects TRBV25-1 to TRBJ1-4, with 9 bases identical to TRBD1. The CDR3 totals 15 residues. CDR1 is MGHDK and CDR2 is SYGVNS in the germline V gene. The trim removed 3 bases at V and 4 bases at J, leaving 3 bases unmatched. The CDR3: CASSEGDRVNEKLFF. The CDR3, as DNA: TGTGCCAGCAGTGAGGGGGACAGGGTTAATGAAAAACTGTTTTTT.

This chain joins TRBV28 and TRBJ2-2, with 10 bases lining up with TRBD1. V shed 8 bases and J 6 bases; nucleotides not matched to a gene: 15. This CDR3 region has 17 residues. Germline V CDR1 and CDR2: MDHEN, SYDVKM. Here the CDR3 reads CASSRVGGQGLAGELFF. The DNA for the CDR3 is TGTGCCAGCTCCCGAGTCGGGGGACAGGGGCTGGCCGGGGAGCTGTTTTTT. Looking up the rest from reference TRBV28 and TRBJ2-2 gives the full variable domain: DVKVTQSSRYLVKRTGEKVFLECVQDMDHENMFWYRQDPGLGLRLIYFSYDVKMKEKGDIPEGYSVSREKKERFSLILESASTNQTSMYLCASSRVGGQGLAGELFFGEGSRLTVL.

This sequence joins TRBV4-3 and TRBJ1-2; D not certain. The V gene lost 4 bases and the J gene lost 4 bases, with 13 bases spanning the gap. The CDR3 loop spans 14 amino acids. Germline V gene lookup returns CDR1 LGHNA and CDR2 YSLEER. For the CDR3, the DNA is TGCGCCAGCAGCCCCGCACTTCGTGGCTATGGCTACACCTTC. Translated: CASSPALRGYGYTF.